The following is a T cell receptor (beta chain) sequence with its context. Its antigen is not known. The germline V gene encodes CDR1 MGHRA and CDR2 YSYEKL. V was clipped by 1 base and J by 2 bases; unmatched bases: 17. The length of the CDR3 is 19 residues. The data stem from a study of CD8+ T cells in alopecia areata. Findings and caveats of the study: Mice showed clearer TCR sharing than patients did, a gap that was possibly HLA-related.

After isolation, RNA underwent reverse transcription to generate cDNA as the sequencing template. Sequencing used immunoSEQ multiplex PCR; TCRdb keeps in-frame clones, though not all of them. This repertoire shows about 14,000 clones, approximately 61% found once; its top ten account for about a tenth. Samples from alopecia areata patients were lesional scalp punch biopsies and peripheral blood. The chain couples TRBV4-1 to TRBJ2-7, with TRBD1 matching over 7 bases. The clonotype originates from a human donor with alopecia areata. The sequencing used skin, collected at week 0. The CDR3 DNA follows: TGCGCCAGCAGCCAAGTCGGGGCCGCCGGGACAGCTTCTACCTACGAGCAGTACTTC. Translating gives CASSQVGAAGTASTYEQYF.